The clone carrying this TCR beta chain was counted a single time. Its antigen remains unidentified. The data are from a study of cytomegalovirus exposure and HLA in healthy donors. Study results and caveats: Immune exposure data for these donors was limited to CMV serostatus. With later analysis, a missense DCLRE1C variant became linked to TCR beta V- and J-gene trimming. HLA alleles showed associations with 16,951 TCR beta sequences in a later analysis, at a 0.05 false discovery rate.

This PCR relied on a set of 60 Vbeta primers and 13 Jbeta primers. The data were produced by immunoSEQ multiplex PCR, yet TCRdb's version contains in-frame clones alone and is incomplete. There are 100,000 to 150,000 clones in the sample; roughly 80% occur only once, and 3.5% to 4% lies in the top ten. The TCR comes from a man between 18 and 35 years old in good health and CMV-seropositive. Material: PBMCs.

The CDR3 nucleotides are TGTGCCAGCAGTGAAATAAAGTCTGGGCAGGGTAAAAACATTCAGTACTTC. Amino acids: CASSEIKSGQGKNIQYF. The rearrangement uses TRBV6-1 and TRBJ2-4, with D perhaps matching TRBD1 (5 bases). This CDR3 has 17 residues. Germline CDR1 reads MNHNS; CDR2 reads SASEGT. Between the trimmed V and J ends, which lost 2 bases and 4 bases, there was a span of 18 bases.